The TCR beta chain described here comes from a study of T cells after yellow fever vaccination. The germline CDR1 and CDR2 sequences are SNHLY and FYNNEI. With V trimmed by 10 bases and J by 2 bases, 10 bases remained unmatched. The CDR3 spans 14 residues. A process of 5'RACE template switching, which added a universal primer site and UMIs, was used to make TCR cDNA. TCRdb reanalysed the 5' RACE reads using MiXCR and keeps one entry per CDR3 protein. The repertoire holds a few hundred thousand distinct CDR3 sequences, with almost 4% as singletons. Whole-study findings and limits: Post-booster reappearance was seen for most primary-vaccination clones (about 96% CD4, about 88% CD8).

On this clonotype itself: Its antigen is still unknown.

The source of this sequence is a man aged 18 to 30 who received the YFV17D yellow fever vaccine. This chain joins TRBV2 and TRBJ1-2; TRBD1 matches 7 bases. The input for sequencing was PBMCs, taken 5 days after the yellow fever booster vaccination. CDR3 residues: CATVEEQGNYGYTF. The CDR3 DNA reads as TGTGCCACCGTAGAGGAACAGGGGAACTATGGCTACACCTTC.